This TCR beta chain was retrieved from a study of blood T cell repertoires in COVID-19. Study-level information: Sources were T cells, B-cell-depleted T cells, or PBMCs; the material itself was cDNA or gDNA.

Generated by immunoSEQ multiplex PCR, the TCRdb table keeps only in-frame clones and is missing some. The sample lists some 240,000 clones, roughly 88% seen once, with 9.5% to 10% in the top ten. Germline CDR1 SGHVS, CDR2 FQNEAQ. The ends were cut back, 3 bases at V and 6 bases at J, with 14 bases in the middle. This CDR3 has 15 residues. The sample comprised peripheral blood. This sequence was found in a man aged 50 to 60 with active or convalescent COVID-19. The rearrangement joins TRBV7-8 to TRBJ1-4, with unresolved D. CDR3: CASSLGQVLYEKLFF. The CDR3 nucleotides are TGTGCCAGCAGCTTGGGCCAGGTCCTGTATGAAAAACTGTTTTTT. Combining the CDR3 with reference TRBV7-8 and TRBJ1-4 gives the whole variable domain GAGVSQSPRYKVAKRGQDVALRCDPISGHVSLFWYQQALGQGPEFLTYFQNEAQLDKSGLPSDRFFAERPEGSVSTLKIQRTQQEDSAVYLCASSLGQVLYEKLFFGSGTQLSVL.